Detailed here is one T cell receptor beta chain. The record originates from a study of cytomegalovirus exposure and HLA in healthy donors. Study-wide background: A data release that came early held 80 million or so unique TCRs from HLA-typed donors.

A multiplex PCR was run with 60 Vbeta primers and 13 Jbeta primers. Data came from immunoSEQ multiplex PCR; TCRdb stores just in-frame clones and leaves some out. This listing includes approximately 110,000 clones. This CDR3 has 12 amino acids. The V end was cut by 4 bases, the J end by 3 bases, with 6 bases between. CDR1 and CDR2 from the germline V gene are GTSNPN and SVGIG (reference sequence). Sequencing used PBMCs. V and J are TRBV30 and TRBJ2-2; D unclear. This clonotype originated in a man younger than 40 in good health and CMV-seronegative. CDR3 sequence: CAWKLYTGELFF. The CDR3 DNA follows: TGTGCCTGGAAGCTCTACACCGGGGAGCTGTTTTTT.